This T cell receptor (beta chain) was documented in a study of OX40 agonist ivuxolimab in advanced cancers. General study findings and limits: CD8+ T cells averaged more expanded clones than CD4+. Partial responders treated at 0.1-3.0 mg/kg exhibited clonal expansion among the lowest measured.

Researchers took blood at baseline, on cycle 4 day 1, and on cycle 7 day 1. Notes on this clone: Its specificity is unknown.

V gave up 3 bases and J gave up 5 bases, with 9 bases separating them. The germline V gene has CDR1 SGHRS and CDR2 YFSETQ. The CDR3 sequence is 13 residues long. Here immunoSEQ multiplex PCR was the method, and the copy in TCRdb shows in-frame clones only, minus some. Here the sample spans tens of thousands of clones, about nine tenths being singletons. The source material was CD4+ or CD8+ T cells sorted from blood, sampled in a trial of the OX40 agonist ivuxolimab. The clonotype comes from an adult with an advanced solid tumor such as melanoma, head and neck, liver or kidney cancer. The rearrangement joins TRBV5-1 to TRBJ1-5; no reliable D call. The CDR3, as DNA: TGCGCCAGCAGCTCTGGGGAGGATCAGCCCCAGCATTTT. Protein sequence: CASSSGEDQPQHF. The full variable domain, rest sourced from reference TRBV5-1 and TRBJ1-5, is KAGVTQTPRYLIKTRGQQVTLSCSPISGHRSVSWYQQTPGQGLQFLFEYFSETQRNKGNFPGRFSGRQFSNSRSEMNVSTLELGDSALYLCASSSGEDQPQHFGDGTRLSIL.